One sample yielded the 14 T cell receptor beta chains listed below, sequenced in a study of CD8+CD57+ T cells in acquired aplastic anemia. Whoever was chosen for sequencing had shown CD8+CD57+ cell expansion by flow cytometry. TCR beta VDJ combinations and CDR3 sequences were profiled from genomic DNA. Using its own MiXCR run on the reads, TCRdb lists one record per CDR3 protein. The data show about 160,000 distinct CDR3 sequences, with less than 60% seen just once and around 2.9% held by the top ten. The sequenced sample was sorted CD4+, CD8+, or CD8+CD57+ T cells (not recorded which) from PBMCs. These receptors all stem from a human donor with aplastic anemia.

This CDR3 reads CASSVFSRWGYF. CDR3 nucleotide sequence: TGTGCCAGCAGTGTATTTAGCCGATGGGGGTATTTT. J is TRBJ2-3 and V is TRBV2; D unresolved. Germline V gives CDR1 SNHLY, CDR2 FYNNEI. V lost 4 bases and J 14 bases, leaving 16 bases between the germline ends. The CDR3 extends over 12 amino acids.

In this sample, this clonotype turned up many times. The CDR3: CAWSGRRSYYEQYF. For the CDR3, the DNA is TGTGCCTGGAGTGGGAGGCGGTCTTACTACGAGCAGTACTTC. V is TRBV30 and J is TRBJ2-7; tentatively, D is TRBD2 (5 bases). Trimming pared 1 base from V and 3 bases from J, leaving 13 bases between. The germline V gene encodes CDR1 GTSNPN and CDR2 SVGIG (reference sequence). The CDR3 is made up of 14 amino acids.

V is TRBV20-1 and J is TRBJ1-4; 9 bases line up with TRBD1. The CDR3 covers 12 residues. Germline CDR1 reads DFQATT; CDR2 reads SNEGSKA (reference sequence). The V gene end was trimmed by 5 bases and the J gene end by 8 bases; junction bases not matched to a gene: 3. CDR3 bases: TGCAGTGCTGGGGGACAGGGAGAAAAACTGTTTTTT. Translating gives CSAGGQGEKLFF.

The chain carries TRBV29-1 and TRBJ2-3; D perhaps matches TRBD2 (7 bases). CDR1 and CDR2 (germline): SQVTM, ANQGSEA. The V end was cut by 5 bases, the J end by 1 base, with 13 bases between. The CDR3 contains 14 residues. The CDR3 bases are TGCAGCGTTCTTGTCGGGGGGCGCACAGATACGCAGTATTTT. Residues: CSVLVGGRTDTQYF.

The chain recombines TRBV24-1 with TRBJ2-2, with D perhaps given as TRBD1 or TRBD2 (6 bases each). The V gene lost 0 bases and the J gene lost 8 bases, with 9 bases spanning the gap. The V gene's germline CDR1 is KGHDR and CDR2 SFDVKD. CDR3 length: 14 residues. CDR3 region: CATSDLRGTGELFF. CDR3 nucleotide sequence: TGTGCCACCAGTGATTTGCGGGGGACAGGGGAGCTGTTTTTT.

In this sample, this clonotype turned up many times. CDR3 nucleotides: TGTGCCAGCAGTCAACAGGGCGGGCTGTTTTTT. Translation: CASSQQGGLFF. The chain carries TRBV6-2 or TRBV6-3 and TRBJ2-2, with TRBD1 as a possible D gene (6 bases). Trimming took off 5 bases at V and 13 bases at J, with 11 bases between the two ends. Germline CDR1 is MNHEY and CDR2 is SVGEGT. This CDR3 region has 11 residues.

This clonotype was counted ten times or more. J is TRBJ2-1 and V is TRBV9, with 9 bases identical to TRBD1. This CDR3 spans 16 amino acids. Germline lookup yields CDR1 SGDLS and CDR2 YYNGEE. J gave up 9 bases and V 0 bases, and 10 bases lay outside the gene matches. The CDR3 loop is CASSVGGQGSSFEQFF. The CDR3, as DNA: TGTGCCAGCAGCGTAGGGGGACAGGGTTCCTCCTTTGAGCAGTTCTTC.

The chain employs TRBV7-2 and TRBJ2-3; no reliable D call. The CDR3 length is 12 residues. Germline loops: CDR1 SGHTA, CDR2 FQGNSA. The V end lost 5 bases, the J end lost 0 bases, and 3 bases lay between the germline ends. As DNA, the CDR3 is TGTGCCAGCAGCACTAGCACAGATACGCAGTATTTT. This sequence encodes CASSTSTDTQYF.

This clonotype was observed at least ten times. This chain links TRBV4-1 with TRBJ2-7; 12 bases align to TRBD1. The CDR3 is made up of 19 amino acids. CDR1 is MGHRA and CDR2 is YSYEKL in the germline V gene. J was trimmed by 1 base and V by 2 bases; bases with no gene match: 12. In nucleotides, the CDR3 is TGCGCCAGCAGCCAACTCCCGGGACAGGGGGCGAGGAGGTCCTACGAGCAGTACTTC. It specifies CASSQLPGQGARRSYEQYF.

This clonotype was observed at least ten times. V is TRBV4-3 and J is TRBJ1-2; no reliable D call. Trimming stripped 1 base from V and 2 bases from J, with 11 bases between. The CDR3 loop spans 15 amino acids. Germline lookup yields CDR1 LGHNA and CDR2 YSLEER. The CDR3 region is CASSQVAEGNYGYTF. The CDR3 nucleotides are TGCGCCAGCAGCCAAGTTGCTGAAGGGAACTATGGCTACACCTTC.

The genes are TRBV18 and TRBJ1-1; TRBD1 might be the D (6 bases). V was pared by 0 bases and J by 4 bases, with 6 bases between. The germline V gene encodes CDR1 KGHSH and CDR2 LQKENI. The CDR3 contains 13 residues. The CDR3 DNA reads as TGTGCCAGCTCACCACCGGACAGCACTGAAGCTTTCTTT. It is translated as CASSPPDSTEAFF.

The chain joins TRBV20-1 to TRBJ1-1; D gene ambiguous. The CDR3 totals 12 residues. Germline CDR1 and CDR2: DFQATT and SNEGSKA (reference sequence). V was shortened by 0 bases and J by 11 bases, with 13 bases between the two germline ends. CDR3 protein: CSARDLGPDAFF. The DNA for the CDR3 is TGCAGTGCTAGAGATCTTGGCCCCGATGCTTTCTTT.

V is TRBV7-2 and J is TRBJ1-5; D ambiguous. Trimming shortened V by 3 bases and J by 0 bases, and 9 bases separated the two germline ends. CDR3 length: 15 amino acids. Per the germline V gene, CDR1 is SGHTA and CDR2 is FQGNSA. In DNA form, the CDR3 reads TGTGCCAGCAGCTTGCGAACGGCTAGCAATCAGCCCCAGCATTTT. Its translation: CASSLRTASNQPQHF. Combining the CDR3 with reference TRBV7-2 and TRBJ1-5 gives the whole variable domain GAGVSQSPSNKVTEKGKDVELRCDPISGHTALYWYRQSLGQGLEFLIYFQGNSAPDKSGLPSDRFSAERTGGSVSTLTIQRTQQEDSAVYLCASSLRTASNQPQHFGDGTRLSIL.

CDR3 region: CATSSSGTSGFDEQFF. The CDR3 DNA follows: TGTGCCACCAGCAGCTCCGGGACTAGCGGGTTCGATGAGCAGTTCTTC. The V call is TRBV15, the J call TRBJ2-1, with 12 bases that match TRBD2. V gave up 3 bases and J gave up 8 bases; unmatched junction bases: 8. This CDR3 contains 16 residues. The V gene's germline CDR1 is LNHNV and CDR2 YYDKDF (reference sequence).